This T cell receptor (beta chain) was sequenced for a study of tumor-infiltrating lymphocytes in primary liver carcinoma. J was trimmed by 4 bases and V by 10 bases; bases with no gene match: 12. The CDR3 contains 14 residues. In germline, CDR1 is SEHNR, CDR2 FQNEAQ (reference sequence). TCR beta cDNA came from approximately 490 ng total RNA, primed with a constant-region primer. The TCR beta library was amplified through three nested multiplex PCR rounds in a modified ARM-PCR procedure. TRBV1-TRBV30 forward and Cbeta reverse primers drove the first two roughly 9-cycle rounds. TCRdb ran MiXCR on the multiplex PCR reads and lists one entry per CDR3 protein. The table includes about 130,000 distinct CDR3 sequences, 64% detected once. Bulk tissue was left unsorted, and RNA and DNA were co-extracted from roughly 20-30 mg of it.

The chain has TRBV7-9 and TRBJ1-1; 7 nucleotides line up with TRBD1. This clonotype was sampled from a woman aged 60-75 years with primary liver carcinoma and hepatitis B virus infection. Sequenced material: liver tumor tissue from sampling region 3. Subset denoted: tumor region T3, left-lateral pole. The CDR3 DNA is TGTGCCAACGGCTTTTCAGCAGGGGGCACTGAAGCTTTCTTT. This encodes CANGFSAGGTEAFF.